The T cell receptor (beta chain) under discussion was sequenced for a study of control samples from healthy donors and cancer patients. CDR3 length equals 14 residues. With 0 bases clipped from V and 2 bases from J, the junction kept 0 bases outside the gene matches. Looked up from germline, CDR1 is MRHNA and CDR2 is SNTAGT. Data came from immunoSEQ multiplex PCR; TCRdb stores just in-frame clones and leaves some out. The data contain about 83,000 clones, 91% of them singletons. V gene TRBV6-4 combines with J gene TRBJ2-5; 7 bases match TRBD2. The TCR was taken from a middle-aged man in good health. The sample taken for sequencing was blood. The CDR3 loop is CASSDSGGQETQYF. CDR3 in DNA: TGTGCCAGCAGTGACTCGGGAGGGCAAGAGACCCAGTACTTC.